This T cell receptor beta chain was identified during a study of blood T cell repertoires in COVID-19. Study in general: From the United States, Italy and Spain came samples of acute and convalescent COVID-19. PBMCs, B-cell-depleted T cells, or T cells provided the cDNA or gDNA that made up the material.

Per the original methods: Nucleated cell counts were estimated from reference gene primer amplification. Repertoires were generated with immunoSEQ multiplex PCR, while TCRdb's copy carries only in-frame clones and drops some. The DNA gave D and trimming, while V, J and clone size come from that table. The sample consists of 70,000 to 90,000 clones, approximately 84% of them appearing once. V lost 1 base and J lost 1, with 11 bases in between. Looked up from germline, CDR1 is MDHEN and CDR2 is SYDVKM. The CDR3 runs to 16 residues. The chain couples TRBV28 to TRBJ1-5, with a weak D call TRBD1 (5 bases). Material for sequencing was peripheral blood. The receptor comes from a human donor in a cohort sampled during active COVID-19. Written as DNA, the CDR3 is TGTGCCAGCAGTTTATCTGGCCAGGGAAGCAATCAGCCCCAGCATTTT. This sequence encodes CASSLSGQGSNQPQHF.